A selection of T cell receptor beta chains follows, all from one sample in a study of spatial heterogeneity in lung cancer. In TCRdb, the 5' RACE reads were re-called with MiXCR into one record per CDR3 protein. The sample records some 9,300 distinct CDR3 sequences, roughly half being singletons. Sequencing was performed on lung tumor tissue, taken at surgery. Receptor source: a female donor with early-stage non-small cell lung cancer. CDR3s include the opening cysteine and the closing phenylalanine or tryptophan. The D gene is left open where the match is weak. The size of a clone is reported for some rows only, either as once, few or many, or as a class for expanded clones.

CASSTPRGTKNIQYF TGTGCCAGCAGCACCCCCAGGGGGACCAAAAACATTCAGTACTTC TRBJ2-4 NA TRBV3-1 TRBD1
CASSPGGGVAYEQYF TGTGCCAGCAGCCCAGGGGGGGGAGTGGCCTACGAGCAGTACTTC TRBJ2-7 few TRBV7-2 NA
CASKAGQGVYGYTF TGTGCCAGTAAAGCCGGACAGGGGGTGTATGGCTACACCTTC TRBJ1-2 once TRBV4-2 TRBD1
CASSWTPTYEQYF TGTGCCAGCAGCTGGACACCCACCTACGAGCAGTACTTC TRBJ2-7 few TRBV7-2 NA
CASSFGSLRGAGYGYTF TGTGCCAGCAGCTTTGGATCTCTGAGGGGGGCAGGCTATGGCTACACCTTC TRBJ1-2 NA TRBV11-2 NA
CASSFPRAPRTEAFF TGTGCCAGCAGCTTTCCCCGGGCCCCAAGAACTGAAGCTTTCTTT TRBJ1-1 NA TRBV5-6 NA
CASSSMVNGEKLFF TGTGCCAGCAGTTCCATGGTGAATGGTGAAAAACTGTTTTTT TRBJ1-4 NA TRBV12-3/TRBV12-4 NA
CSARDPGLGVQFF TGCAGTGCTAGAGATCCTGGACTTGGGGTGCAGTTCTTC TRBJ2-1 few TRBV20-1 NA
CAISEFKGARGTDTQYF TGTGCCATCAGTGAGTTCAAAGGGGCGCGGGGCACAGATACGCAGTATTTT TRBJ2-3 NA TRBV10-3 NA
CASSPIAGGTDTQYF TGTGCCAGCTCACCAATAGCGGGGGGCACAGATACGCAGTATTTT TRBJ2-3 NA TRBV18 TRBD2
CASSLIGGAGYGYTF TGTGCCAGCAGCTTAATCGGCGGGGCTGGCTATGGCTACACCTTC TRBJ1-2 NA TRBV7-9 NA
CASSRVLNSPLHF TGTGCCAGCTCGCGGGTTCTTAATTCACCCCTCCACTTT TRBJ1-6 NA TRBV12-3/TRBV12-4 NA
CASSRLGGGFNGYTF TGCGCCAGCAGCCGCTTAGGGGGCGGTTTTAATGGCTACACCTTC TRBJ1-2 NA TRBV4-1 TRBD1
CASSGPFDGRRLNSPLHF TGTGCCAGCAGCGGACCGTTTGACGGACGGCGGCTTAATTCACCCCTCCACTTT TRBJ1-6 NA TRBV7-8 NA
CASSLGQGPERKAFF TGTGCCAGCAGCCTAGGACAGGGGCCTGAGCGAAAAGCTTTCTTT TRBJ1-1 NA TRBV7-9 TRBD1
CASSSSNSPLHF TGTGCCAGCAGCTCCTCCAATTCACCCCTCCACTTT TRBJ1-6 NA TRBV11-2 NA
CATERGTGEQYF TGTGCCACAGAGCGGGGAACGGGCGAGCAGTACTTC TRBJ2-7 NA TRBV6-5 TRBD2
CASSLGEAGQDNSPLHF TGTGCCAGCAGCTTAGGGGAGGCGGGACAGGACAATTCACCCCTCCACTTT TRBJ1-6 medium-sized TRBV7-8 TRBD1
CASSQDPLAIGSYNEQFF TGTGCCAGCAGCCAAGATCCGCTAGCGATAGGCTCCTACAATGAGCAGTTCTTC TRBJ2-1 NA TRBV3-1 NA
CASSFLTGTGGFKQYF TGTGCCAGCAGCTTCCTTACCGGGACAGGGGGTTTTAAGCAGTACTTC TRBJ2-7 NA TRBV7-9 TRBD1
CASSPAGGGFPLHF TGTGCCAGCAGCCCCGCGGGGGGAGGCTTCCCCCTCCACTTT TRBJ1-6 NA TRBV7-2 NA
CASSPTDRARNTIYF TGTGCCAGCTCACCGACGGACCGGGCTAGAAACACCATATATTTT TRBJ1-3 NA TRBV18 NA
CASIWGGTQYF TGTGCCAGCATCTGGGGGGGTACGCAGTATTTT TRBJ2-3 NA TRBV5-5 TRBD2
CASSIDLQETQYF TGTGCCAGTAGTATAGATTTGCAAGAGACCCAGTACTTC TRBJ2-5 NA TRBV19 NA
CATASYTGRTEAFF TGCGCCACCGCTTCATACACAGGGCGCACTGAAGCTTTCTTT TRBJ1-1 few TRBV10-2 NA
CASSRQGRSYEQYF TGTGCCAGCAGCCGGCAGGGGAGGTCCTACGAGCAGTACTTC TRBJ2-7 medium-sized TRBV27 NA
CASSQDWNGGANVLTF TGTGCCAGCAGCCAAGATTGGAACGGTGGGGCCAACGTCCTGACTTTC TRBJ2-6 NA TRBV4-2 NA
CASRPRSNEQFF TGCGCCAGCAGACCCAGATCCAATGAGCAGTTCTTC TRBJ2-1 NA TRBV5-1 NA
CASSLAGVNYGYTF TGTGCCAGCAGCTTAGCCGGGGTTAACTATGGCTACACCTTC TRBJ1-2 few TRBV7-2 NA
CASSLIWASRGQETQYF TGTGCCAGCAGCTTGATTTGGGCTAGTCGGGGGCAAGAGACCCAGTACTTC TRBJ2-5 NA TRBV5-4 NA
CASSEGIGQIYGYTF TGTGCCAGCAGTGAAGGAATAGGACAGATCTATGGCTACACCTTC TRBJ1-2 NA TRBV6-1 NA
CASSQDGGLYGYTF TGCGCCAGCAGCCAAGATGGGGGACTTTATGGCTACACCTTC TRBJ1-2 NA TRBV4-1 NA
CASSVVGGNGYTF TGTGCCAGCAGCGTAGTGGGGGGCAATGGCTACACCTTC TRBJ1-2 NA TRBV9 NA
CASSQEGIQETQYF TGTGCCAGCAGCCAAGAAGGGATTCAAGAGACCCAGTACTTC TRBJ2-5 few TRBV3-1 NA
CASSPGIGPRDEQFF TGTGCCAGCAGCCCAGGGATTGGCCCACGGGATGAGCAGTTCTTC TRBJ2-1 few TRBV6-2/TRBV6-3 NA
CAISESGGQGMGIRNIQYF TGTGCCATCAGTGAATCTGGCGGACAGGGAATGGGGATCAGGAACATTCAGTACTTC TRBJ2-4 once TRBV10-3 TRBD1
CASSQVGNTIYF TGTGCCAGCAGCCAGGTGGGAAACACCATATATTTT TRBJ1-3 NA TRBV3-1 NA
CASSSLPTGSFSGNTIYF TGCGCCAGCAGCTCGCTCCCAACAGGGTCTTTCTCTGGAAACACCATATATTTT TRBJ1-3 NA TRBV5-1 NA
CASSDTDREETQYF TGTGCCAGCAGTGATACAGACAGGGAAGAGACCCAGTACTTC TRBJ2-5 few TRBV6-1 TRBD1
CASSLGPNTGELFF TGTGCCAGCAGTCTCGGGCCAAACACCGGGGAGCTGTTTTTT TRBJ2-2 NA TRBV11-3 NA
CASSLGRYNEQFF TGTGCCAGCAGCTTAGGTCGATACAATGAGCAGTTCTTC TRBJ2-1 few TRBV7-2 NA
CASNPRRGYTDTQYF TGCGCCAGCAACCCGCGGCGGGGATACACAGATACGCAGTATTTT TRBJ2-3 NA TRBV5-1 NA
CASKPGLATDTQYF TGTGCCAGCAAACCGGGACTAGCGACAGATACGCAGTATTTT TRBJ2-3 few TRBV9 TRBD2
CASRWGGRGFTGTDTQYF TGTGCCAGCCGCTGGGGGGGCCGAGGATTTACTGGCACAGATACGCAGTATTTT TRBJ2-3 NA TRBV2 NA
CASSLVQASNQPQHF TGTGCCAGCAGTTTGGTCCAGGCGAGCAATCAGCCCCAGCATTTT TRBJ1-5 NA TRBV28 NA
CALQAFAGELFF TGTGCCCTCCAAGCCTTCGCCGGGGAGCTGTTTTTT TRBJ2-2 few TRBV7-9 NA
CASSRQALTGNGYTF TGTGCCAGCAGTCGACAAGCGTTGACCGGGAATGGCTACACCTTC TRBJ1-2 NA TRBV3-1 NA
CSVDGLITDTQYF TGCAGCGTTGACGGCCTTATCACAGATACGCAGTATTTT TRBJ2-3 medium-sized TRBV29-1 NA
CSASRRGYEQYF TGCAGTGCTAGTCGAAGGGGCTACGAGCAGTACTTC TRBJ2-7 NA TRBV20-1 NA